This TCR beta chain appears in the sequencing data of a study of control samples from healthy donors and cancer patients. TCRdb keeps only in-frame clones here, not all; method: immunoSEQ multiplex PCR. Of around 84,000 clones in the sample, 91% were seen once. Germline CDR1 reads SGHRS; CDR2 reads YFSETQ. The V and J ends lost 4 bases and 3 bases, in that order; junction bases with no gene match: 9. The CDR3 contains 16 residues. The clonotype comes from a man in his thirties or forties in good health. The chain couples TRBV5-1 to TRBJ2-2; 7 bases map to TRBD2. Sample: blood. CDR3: CASSPPVAGDTGELFF. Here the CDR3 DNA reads TGCGCCAGCAGCCCCCCGGTGGCGGGGGACACCGGGGAGCTGTTTTTT.